A single sample gave rise to the 26 T cell receptor beta chains below, sequenced in a study of blood T cell repertoires in COVID-19. Generated by immunoSEQ multiplex PCR, the TCRdb table keeps only in-frame clones and is missing some. The table includes about 42,000 clones, almost 95% detected once. The sample consisted of peripheral blood. The receptors derive from a man over 45 with active COVID-19.

CDR3 DNA sequence: TGCGCCAGCAGCCTCGTCCCTACTCGGTCCTTTGACGAGCAGTACTTC. Protein: CASSLVPTRSFDEQYF. This rearrangement joins TRBV5-1 to TRBJ2-7; no reliable D call. Germline loops: CDR1 SGHRS, CDR2 YFSETQ. V was pared by 4 bases and J by 5 bases, with 22 bases between. This CDR3 spans 16 amino acids. Based on the CDR3 plus reference TRBV5-1 and TRBJ2-7, the full variable domain is KAGVTQTPRYLIKTRGQQVTLSCSPISGHRSVSWYQQTPGQGLQFLFEYFSETQRNKGNFPGRFSGRQFSNSRSEMNVSTLELGDSALYLCASSLVPTRSFDEQYFGPGTRLTVT.

V usage is TRBV7-8 and J usage is TRBJ1-1, with 8 bases identical to TRBD1. The trim removed 5 bases at V and 0 bases at J, leaving 8 bases unmatched. CDR1 is SGHVS, CDR2 FQNEAQ, per germline. This CDR3 spans 16 amino acids. The chain's CDR3 is CASSVSRGQVNTEAFF. The CDR3 region has the DNA TGTGCCAGCAGCGTCTCAAGGGGACAGGTGAACACTGAAGCTTTCTTT.

In DNA form, the CDR3 reads TGTGCCAGCAGCTGCCCGGGTCCCCCTAACTATGGCTACACCTTC. It yields the protein CASSCPGPPNYGYTF. The rearrangement joins TRBV7-3 to TRBJ1-2; D remains ambiguous. With 4 bases removed from V and 0 bases from J, the gap between germline ends came to 12 bases. Germline values: CDR1 SGHTA, CDR2 FQGTGA. The CDR3 loop spans 15 amino acids.

The chain joins TRBV28 to TRBJ2-4, with 7 bases lining up with TRBD1. The CDR3 is 14 residues long. V dropped 6 bases and J dropped 8; count of bases not matched to a gene: 10. In germline, CDR1 is MDHEN, CDR2 SYDVKM. CDR3 amino acids: CASSGMNRGDIQYF. The CDR3 bases are TGTGCCAGCAGCGGAATGAACAGGGGAGACATTCAGTACTTC.

The chain joins TRBV15 to TRBJ2-1, with a possible D match to TRBD2 (6 bases). CDR1 is LNHNV, CDR2 YYDKDF, per germline (reference sequence). Trimming removed 0 bases at V and 0 bases at J, with 12 bases between. The CDR3 consists of 17 residues. The CDR3 nucleotides are TGTGCCACCAGCAGAGATAGCGGACTTAGCTCCTACAATGAGCAGTTCTTC. Residues: CATSRDSGLSSYNEQFF.

The chain recombines TRBV3-1 (or the pseudogene TRBV3-2) with TRBJ2-2, with no clear D. Trimming stripped 1 base from V and 0 bases from J, with 6 bases between. Looked up from germline, CDR1 is LGHDT and CDR2 is YNNKEL (reference sequence). The CDR3 has 15 residues. The CDR3 protein is CASSQGPPNTGELFF. The DNA of the CDR3 is TGTGCCAGCAGCCAAGGGCCACCGAACACCGGGGAGCTGTTTTTT.

The V and J genes are TRBV9 and TRBJ1-4; 10 nucleotides align to TRBD1. Germline CDR1 is SGDLS and CDR2 is YYNGEE. The CDR3 totals 14 residues. V dropped 4 bases and J dropped 6; count of bases not matched to a gene: 3. This CDR3 reads CASSLGQGHEKLFF. CDR3 nucleotides: TGTGCCAGCAGCCTGGGACAGGGGCATGAAAAACTGTTTTTT.

The chain recombines TRBV6-5 with TRBJ2-5; D remains ambiguous. With 6 bases removed from V and 4 bases from J, the gap between germline ends came to 12 bases. The CDR3 is 13 residues long. CDR1 and CDR2 from the germline V gene are MNHEY and SVGAGI. CDR3 protein: CASSVMYGETQYF. CDR3 DNA sequence: TGTGCCAGCAGCGTTATGTACGGAGAGACCCAGTACTTC.

CDR3 residues: CASSLFWAANPETQYF. CDR3 DNA sequence: TGTGCCAGCAGTTTATTTTGGGCAGCAAACCCAGAGACCCAGTACTTC. The chain carries TRBV27 and TRBJ2-5; D ambiguous. The CDR3 is made up of 16 amino acids. V gave up 1 base and J gave up 4 bases, with 16 bases separating them. CDR1 is MNHEY and CDR2 is SMNVEV in the germline V gene (reference sequence).

The chain recombines TRBV28 with TRBJ2-7, with TRBD2 identical over 8 bases. Per germline, CDR1 MDHEN and CDR2 SYDVKM. With V trimmed by 9 bases and J by 2 bases, 6 bases remained unmatched. The CDR3 has 13 residues. CDR3 sequence reads: CASGTRRTYEQYF. The CDR3 bases are TGTGCCAGTGGGACTAGGAGGACCTACGAGCAGTACTTC.

This sequence joins TRBV9 and TRBJ1-1, with D perhaps TRBD1 (6 bases). The V gene's germline CDR1 is SGDLS and CDR2 YYNGEE. This CDR3 spans 14 amino acids. V gave up 5 bases and J gave up 0 bases, with 11 bases separating them. Here the CDR3 reads CASRGSGVNTEAFF. CDR3 nucleotide sequence: TGTGCCAGCAGGGGGTCAGGGGTGAACACTGAAGCTTTCTTT.

This chain links TRBV29-1 with TRBJ2-1; no reliable D call. CDR3 length equals 13 residues. The V gene lost 2 bases and the J gene lost 3 bases, with 8 bases spanning the gap. Germline CDR1 reads SQVTM; CDR2 reads ANQGSEA. CDR3 amino acids: CSVEYAGYNEQFF. The CDR3 coding sequence is TGCAGCGTTGAATATGCAGGCTACAATGAGCAGTTCTTC.

The chain employs TRBV30 and TRBJ2-7, with D perhaps matching TRBD2 (5 bases). The CDR3 covers 13 residues. Trimming took off 1 base at V and 6 bases at J, with 13 bases between the two ends. Germline CDR1 and CDR2: GTSNPN and SVGIG (reference sequence). CDR3 region: CAWSASGKGEQYF. Here the CDR3 DNA reads TGTGCCTGGAGTGCCTCCGGGAAGGGCGAGCAGTACTTC.

This sequence joins TRBV5-4 and TRBJ2-3; D unclear. V gave up 0 bases and J gave up 1 base, with 9 bases separating them. Germline CDR1 and CDR2: SGHNT and YYREEE (reference sequence). This CDR3 comprises 15 residues. For the CDR3, the DNA is TGTGCCAGCAGCTTGGAGCTGGGCGGCACAGATACGCAGTATTTT. Its protein product is CASSLELGGTDTQYF.

The V call is TRBV2, the J call TRBJ1-6; D may be TRBD1 (5 bases). Germline CDR1 and CDR2: SNHLY and FYNNEI. V was cut by 5 bases and J by 11 bases, with 13 bases left in between. This CDR3 region has 13 residues. The CDR3 loop is CASSLRAQPPLHF. The CDR3 DNA follows: TGTGCCAGCAGTCTCAGGGCTCAACCACCCCTCCACTTT.

V usage is TRBV11-2 and J usage is TRBJ1-3; D call uncertain. V lost 5 bases to trimming and J lost 4 bases, with 6 bases between them. This CDR3 is built from 12 residues. The V gene's germline CDR1 is SGHAT and CDR2 FQNNGV. As DNA, the CDR3 is TGTGCCAGCAGCCTCGGGGGAAACACCATATATTTT. It translates to CASSLGGNTIYF. The full variable domain, rest sourced from reference TRBV11-2 and TRBJ1-3, is EAGVAQSPRYKIIEKRQSVAFWCNPISGHATLYWYQQILGQGPKLLIQFQNNGVVDDSQLPKDRFSAERLKGVDSTLKIQPAKLEDSAVYLCASSLGGNTIYFGEGSWLTVV.

J is TRBJ2-2 and V is TRBV29-1; possible D gene TRBD2, 7 bases. With 7 bases removed from V and 3 bases from J, the gap between germline ends came to 12 bases. Germline lookup yields CDR1 SQVTM and CDR2 ANQGSEA. This CDR3 contains 13 residues. Written as DNA, the CDR3 is TGCAGCGCTAGGGAGGGGGACACCGGGGAGCTGTTTTTT. As protein: CSAREGDTGELFF.

The chain is built from TRBV28 and TRBJ2-5; D is ambiguous. The V end was cut by 6 bases, the J end by 0 bases, with 8 bases between. Germline loops: CDR1 MDHEN, CDR2 SYDVKM. CDR3 length equals 13 residues. The CDR3 DNA reads TGTGCCAGCAGATCCCGGTACCAAGAGACCCAGTACTTC. This translates into CASRSRYQETQYF.

DNA for the CDR3: TGTGCCAGCAGTCTTGGAGGGGCTAATGAAAAACTGTTTTTT. Translating gives CASSLGGANEKLFF. The chain links TRBV7-9 to TRBJ1-4, with D tentatively TRBD1 (5 bases). Per the germline V gene, CDR1 is SEHNR and CDR2 is FQNEAQ (reference sequence). Deletions cut 6 bases from V and 3 bases from J, with 11 bases between. The CDR3 extends over 14 amino acids.

The genes are TRBV6-5 and TRBJ1-4; no reliable D call. The CDR3 sequence is 15 residues long. V was shortened by 6 bases and J by 5 bases, with 16 bases between the two germline ends. CDR1 is MNHEY and CDR2 is SVGAGI in the germline V gene. The CDR3 bases are TGTGCCAGCAGGCCTTATTTCGCTAAAAATGAAAAACTGTTTTTT. It codes for CASRPYFAKNEKLFF.

The V call is TRBV6-5, the J call TRBJ1-3; D is perhaps TRBD1 (5 bases). Per the germline V gene, CDR1 is MNHEY and CDR2 is SVGAGI. The CDR3 contains 13 residues. V was trimmed by 6 bases and J by 4 bases, leaving 10 bases between them. The CDR3 region has the DNA TGTGCCAGCAGCGGGGGGGAAGGAAACACCATATATTTT. The encoded protein is CASSGGEGNTIYF.

This rearrangement joins TRBV3-1 (or the pseudogene TRBV3-2) to TRBJ2-3; a possible D gene is TRBD2 (6 bases). V was shortened by 0 bases and J by 4 bases, with 17 bases between the two germline ends. The germline V gene encodes CDR1 LGHDT and CDR2 YNNKEL (reference sequence). The CDR3 totals 17 residues. CDR3 nucleotides: TGTGCCAGCAGCCAAGATTTCGCGGGAAAAAGTTCAGATACGCAGTATTTT. This encodes CASSQDFAGKSSDTQYF.

This clone showed up just once. V gene TRBV19 combines with J gene TRBJ1-1; D is unresolved. V shed 4 bases and J shed 2 bases, with 8 bases lying between them. In germline, CDR1 is LNHDA, CDR2 SQIVND (reference sequence). The CDR3 is 13 amino acids. CDR3 bases: TGTGCCAGTAGTACCATTCCCAACACTGAAGCTTTCTTT. Its translation is CASSTIPNTEAFF.

The chain joins TRBV19 to TRBJ1-5; 8 bases are a match to TRBD1. This CDR3 comprises 14 residues. V was clipped by 7 bases and J by 7 bases; unmatched bases: 9. CDR1 and CDR2 (germline): LNHDA, SQIVND (reference sequence). The CDR3 DNA reads TGTGCCAGTAACGGGGACAGGAGGCCCCAGCCCCAGCATTTT. This translates into CASNGDRRPQPQHF.

This chain joins TRBV27 and TRBJ1-5; 9 nucleotides match TRBD1. Per germline, CDR1 MNHEY and CDR2 SMNVEV (reference sequence). The CDR3 is made up of 16 amino acids. The J segment lost 5 bases and the V segment lost 2 bases, leaving 7 bases of the junction unmatched. The CDR3 bases are TGTGCCAGCAGTTTAGGGACAGGGAGGGTCCATCAGCCCCAGCATTTT. Translation gives CASSLGTGRVHQPQHF.

This chain connects TRBV14 to TRBJ2-7; 10 nucleotides agree with TRBD2. The CDR3 loop spans 16 amino acids. V lost 1 base, J lost 2 bases, and 5 bases stayed unmatched. CDR1 SGHDN and CDR2 FVKESK come from the germline V gene. DNA for the CDR3: TGTGCCAGCAGCCAAGGGGGAGCGGGAGGGACCTACGAGCAGTACTTC. It encodes CASSQGGAGGTYEQYF.